One sample yielded the 23 T cell receptor beta chains listed below, sequenced in a study of shared clonotypes between healthy human individuals. Repertoires were generated with immunoSEQ multiplex PCR, while TCRdb's copy carries only in-frame clones and drops some. The repertoire includes about 1 million clones, 75% of them detected once, and about 1.5% sits in the top ten. Sequenced: memory CD4+ T cells sorted from blood. Subset here: CD45RA-negative fraction. Every receptor here comes from a young man in good health.

The V call is TRBV15, the J call TRBJ1-4, with 10 bases lining up with TRBD1. The germline CDR1 and CDR2 sequences are LNHNV and YYDKDF (reference sequence). Trimming removed 1 base from V and 3 bases from J; junction bases left unmatched: 8. The length of the CDR3 is 18 residues. This chain's CDR3 is CATSRGGTGEGSNEKLFF. The CDR3 coding sequence is TGTGCCACCAGCAGAGGGGGGACAGGGGAGGGATCTAATGAAAAACTGTTTTTT.

This sequence joins TRBV11-2 and TRBJ2-7; 11 nucleotides match TRBD2. The length of the CDR3 is 16 residues. Trimming cost V 6 bases and J 3 bases; bases outside gene matches: 10. Per the germline V gene, CDR1 is SGHAT and CDR2 is FQNNGV. The CDR3 loop is CASRLASGGTDYEQYF. CDR3 DNA: TGTGCCAGCAGGTTGGCTAGCGGGGGGACCGACTACGAGCAGTACTTC.

V gene TRBV9 combines with J gene TRBJ1-2, with 7 bases identical to TRBD1. The germline V gene encodes CDR1 SGDLS and CDR2 YYNGEE. CDR3 length: 12 residues. V trimming: 2 bases; J trimming: 12 bases; junction bases outside the gene matches: 7. The CDR3 nucleotides read TGTGCCAGCAGCGTGGGGGACAGAAGTCACACCTTC. It translates to CASSVGDRSHTF.

The chain uses TRBV6-1 and TRBJ1-4; maybe TRBD1 (6 bases). The CDR3 sequence is 15 residues long. Trimming left V 8 bases short and J 3 bases short, with 16 bases between. CDR1 is MNHNS, CDR2 SASEGT, per germline. CDR3: CASGPWGAANEKLFF. CDR3 nucleotides: TGTGCCAGCGGCCCTTGGGGGGCGGCTAATGAAAAACTGTTTTTT.

The chain employs TRBV4-1 and TRBJ2-7, with a weak D call TRBD2 (6 bases). This CDR3 comprises 16 residues. CDR1 MGHRA and CDR2 YSYEKL come from the germline V gene. Trimming shortened V by 0 bases and J by 3 bases, and 15 bases separated the two germline ends. The CDR3 here is CASSQDPGDRSYEQYF. CDR3 bases: TGCGCCAGCAGCCAAGATCCGGGAGACAGAAGCTACGAGCAGTACTTC.

This chain uses TRBV6-5 with TRBJ2-1; 12 nucleotides match TRBD2. The length of the CDR3 is 11 residues. Germline V gene sequence: CDR1 MNHEY, CDR2 SVGAGI. V lost 6 bases, J lost 16 bases, and 4 bases stayed unmatched. In DNA, the CDR3 is TGTGCCAGCAGCGGACTAGCGGGGCCTTTCTTC. Encoded protein: CASSGLAGPFF.

The V gene is TRBV10-3, the J gene TRBJ1-2; D is possibly TRBD1 (6 bases). Germline values: CDR1 ENHRY, CDR2 SYGVKD. Trimming cost V 2 bases and J 8 bases, with 15 bases left between them. The CDR3 extends over 14 amino acids. The CDR3 sequence is CAISEPEGGRGYTF. The CDR3 bases are TGTGCCATCAGTGAGCCCGAAGGGGGACGGGGCTACACCTTC.

This chain links TRBV5-1 with TRBJ1-1; a weak D match, TRBD1 (6 bases). This CDR3 has 16 residues. Germline loops: CDR1 SGHRS, CDR2 YFSETQ. V was shortened by 3 bases and J by 1 base, with 16 bases between the two germline ends. The CDR3 DNA is TGCGCCAGCAGCTCTGGGGGCCGTGGCAGGAACACTGAAGCTTTCTTT. It codes for CASSSGGRGRNTEAFF.

The chain is built from TRBV5-1 and TRBJ2-1; D is ambiguous. CDR3 length: 13 amino acids. The germline V gene encodes CDR1 SGHRS and CDR2 YFSETQ. V lost 0 bases to trimming and J lost 6 bases, with 7 bases between them. The CDR3 region is CASSLEGSNEQFF. The CDR3 DNA is TGCGCCAGCAGCTTGGAGGGAAGCAATGAGCAGTTCTTC.

The chain uses TRBV2 and TRBJ2-7; no clear D gene. This CDR3 comprises 14 residues. From germline, CDR1 is SNHLY and CDR2 FYNNEI. The germline V and J ends were trimmed by 4 bases and 2 bases, with 12 bases remaining between them. This chain's CDR3 is CASSGRATTYEQYF. The CDR3 DNA reads TGTGCCAGCAGTGGTCGAGCTACTACCTACGAGCAGTACTTC.

This clone was recorded at least ten times. CDR3 region: CASSLAAGVTGELFF. CDR3 sequence (DNA): TGTGCCAGCAGCTTAGCTGCAGGGGTCACCGGGGAGCTGTTTTTT. The rearrangement uses TRBV7-9 and TRBJ2-2; possibly TRBD1 for D (6 bases). Trimming took off 0 bases at V and 4 bases at J, with 9 bases between the two ends. Germline V gene sequence: CDR1 SEHNR, CDR2 FQNEAQ (reference sequence). This CDR3 is built from 15 residues.

This chain uses TRBV6-5 with TRBJ1-5; TRBD1 might be the D (6 bases). V was clipped by 6 bases and J by 5 bases, with 11 bases between them. The CDR3 covers 13 residues. Germline-derived CDR1 and CDR2 are MNHEY and SVGAGI. CDR3 DNA: TGTGCCAGCAGCAGGGGACGAGATCAGCCCCAGCATTTT. Protein sequence: CASSRGRDQPQHF.

The V gene is TRBV18, the J gene TRBJ2-1, with 8 bases fitting TRBD2. The length of the CDR3 is 17 residues. Trimming cost V 6 bases and J 0 bases; bases outside gene matches: 10. Germline-derived CDR1 and CDR2 are KGHSH and LQKENI. The CDR3 sequence: CASSPRLASNSYNEQFF. The CDR3 DNA follows: TGTGCCAGCTCTCCGAGACTAGCGTCTAACTCCTACAATGAGCAGTTCTTC.

In DNA, the CDR3 is TGTGCCAGCAGTGAGGGTTGGGGCGCGGTTTACGAGCAGTACTTC. Its protein product is CASSEGWGAVYEQYF. J is TRBJ2-7 and V is TRBV6-1; D is possibly TRBD1 (5 bases). The germline V and J ends were trimmed by 3 bases and 4 bases, with 16 bases remaining between them. The CDR3 runs to 15 residues. CDR1 is MNHNS, CDR2 SASEGT, per germline.

The V and J genes are TRBV2 and TRBJ1-1; D remains unclear. V gave up 6 bases and J gave up 4 bases, with 9 bases separating them. The CDR3 is 12 amino acids. Per germline, CDR1 SNHLY and CDR2 FYNNEI. The DNA of the CDR3 is TGTGCCAGCAGCTTCACTACCACTGAAGCTTTCTTT. Translating gives CASSFTTTEAFF.

The chain joins TRBV4-1 to TRBJ2-7, with TRBD2 identical over 13 bases. The junction had 2 bases not matched to a gene; V was cut back by 0 bases and J by 3 bases. Germline CDR1 MGHRA, CDR2 YSYEKL. The CDR3 runs 16 residues. DNA for the CDR3: TGCGCCAGCAGCCAAGAGACTAGCGGGAGGAGCTACGAGCAGTACTTC. This translates into CASSQETSGRSYEQYF.

This clone appeared once. The chain has TRBV4-1 and TRBJ2-5, with 8 bases aligning to TRBD2. Trimming at V came to 1 base and at J to 2 bases, leaving 9 bases not matched to a gene. The CDR3 runs 17 residues. The germline CDR1 and CDR2 sequences are MGHRA and YSYEKL. CDR3 DNA: TGCGCCAGCAGCCAAGTTCTTATAGCGGGATTTCAAGAGACCCAGTACTTC. Its translation: CASSQVLIAGFQETQYF.

The chain carries TRBV7-9 and TRBJ1-2; no definite D call. CDR1 is SEHNR, CDR2 FQNEAQ, per germline (reference sequence). Trimming removed 1 base from V and 3 bases from J, with 15 bases in between. This CDR3 spans 16 amino acids. The CDR3 region has the DNA TGTGCCAGCAGCTTAGAGGGCAGCTACCAATACTATGGCTACACCTTC. Protein: CASSLEGSYQYYGYTF.

The chain is built from TRBV10-3 and TRBJ2-7; D gene ambiguous. V lost 7 bases to trimming and J lost 6 bases, with 16 bases between them. CDR3 length: 13 amino acids. Germline-derived CDR1 and CDR2 are ENHRY and SYGVKD. DNA of the CDR3: TGTGCCATCAACCCGGGTCGAGCCGGCGAGCAGTACTTC. Translating it yields CAINPGRAGEQYF.

This sequence joins TRBV7-2 and TRBJ2-5, with 9 bases matching TRBD2. Trimming took 5 bases from V and 2 from J; bases not matched to a gene: 12. CDR1 SGHTA and CDR2 FQGNSA come from the germline V gene. This CDR3 spans 17 amino acids. The CDR3 is CASSPQLGTSGQETQYF. The CDR3 DNA reads as TGTGCCAGCAGCCCTCAGTTAGGCACTAGCGGGCAAGAGACCCAGTACTTC.

This chain connects TRBV5-8 to TRBJ2-7; TRBD1 matches 8 bases. The trim removed 3 bases at V and 1 base at J, leaving 9 bases unmatched. Germline CDR1 SGHTS, CDR2 YDEGEE. The CDR3 length is 16 residues. The CDR3 sequence: CASSSDYGTGSYEQYF. In nucleotides, the CDR3 is TGTGCCAGCAGCTCGGACTACGGGACAGGTTCCTACGAGCAGTACTTC.

J is TRBJ2-7 and V is TRBV5-4; 12 nucleotides align to TRBD2. The CDR3 consists of 14 residues. The V and J ends lost 2 bases and 6 bases, in that order; junction bases with no gene match: 3. Germline CDR1 reads SGHNT; CDR2 reads YYREEE (reference sequence). CDR3 sequence reads: CASSLRLAGAEQYF. The DNA of the CDR3 is TGTGCCAGCAGCTTACGACTAGCGGGAGCCGAGCAGTACTTC.

The J gene is TRBJ2-7, the V gene TRBV18; 7 bases are shared with TRBD1. The J segment lost 3 bases and the V segment lost 1 base, leaving 3 bases of the junction unmatched. Germline-derived CDR1 and CDR2 are KGHSH and LQKENI. This CDR3 contains 14 residues. This chain's CDR3 is CASSPLGTDYEQYF. As DNA, the CDR3 is TGTGCCAGCTCACCACTTGGGACAGACTACGAGCAGTACTTC.